The rows below give T cell receptor beta chains drawn from one sample of a study of shared clonotypes between healthy human individuals. Data came from immunoSEQ multiplex PCR; TCRdb stores just in-frame clones and leaves some out. The sample lists more than 850,000 clones, 75% to 80% seen once, with approximately 0.56% in the top ten. Sequenced material: memory CD4+ T cells from PBMCs. The receptor set was obtained from a man aged 18 to 35 in good health. Some clones in this sample may be carry-over from other donors' samples. Each CDR3 is given without its conserved first and last residue. Each record gives: J gene, V gene, CDR3 protein.

j_call: TRBJ1-5; v_call: TRBV11-2; cdr3_aa: ASSPGSTNQPQH
j_call: TRBJ2-7; v_call: TRBV5-6; cdr3_aa: ASSRDRVSEQY
j_call: TRBJ2-3; v_call: TRBV13; cdr3_aa: ASRSAASGGRPDTQY
j_call: TRBJ1-3; v_call: TRBV25-1; cdr3_aa: ATASFSGNTIY
j_call: TRBJ1-5; v_call: TRBV7-9; cdr3_aa: ASSPGGGNQPQH
j_call: TRBJ1-2; v_call: TRBV6-5; cdr3_aa: ASSPGTTNYGYT
j_call: TRBJ2-7; v_call: TRBV18; cdr3_aa: ASSPTGTGGSYEQY
j_call: TRBJ2-1; v_call: TRBV4-3; cdr3_aa: ASSENMLAGLEQF
j_call: TRBJ1-5; v_call: TRBV10-2; cdr3_aa: ASRAGQNSNQPQH
j_call: TRBJ1-4; v_call: TRBV28; cdr3_aa: ASSQASGFEKLF
j_call: TRBJ2-6; v_call: TRBV18; cdr3_aa: ASSPPGFSGANVLT
j_call: TRBJ1-4; v_call: TRBV2; cdr3_aa: ASSDYGVPQEKLF
j_call: TRBJ2-7; v_call: TRBV28; cdr3_aa: AIVTGGLLRKIYEQY
j_call: TRBJ2-3; v_call: TRBV5-6; cdr3_aa: ASSLALAGQGADTQY
j_call: TRBJ2-2; v_call: TRBV5-1; cdr3_aa: ASSLVVSVNTGELF
j_call: TRBJ1-4; v_call: TRBV27; cdr3_aa: ASRGQGATNEKLF
j_call: TRBJ2-1; v_call: TRBV13; cdr3_aa: ASSLRDKEDNEQF
j_call: TRBJ2-3; v_call: TRBV5-4; cdr3_aa: ASSLASSQGADTQY
j_call: TRBJ2-1; v_call: TRBV18; cdr3_aa: ASSPGGLGRLTYNEQF
j_call: TRBJ2-1; v_call: TRBV6-5; cdr3_aa: ASSSGGGNEQF
j_call: TRBJ2-7; v_call: TRBV20-1; cdr3_aa: SARDTYEQY
j_call: TRBJ1-1; v_call: TRBV6-5; cdr3_aa: ASIGAGLNTEAF
j_call: TRBJ2-5; v_call: TRBV19; cdr3_aa: ASSIGLLGGETQY
j_call: TRBJ2-7; v_call: TRBV7-2; cdr3_aa: ASSLSPYSYEQY
j_call: TRBJ2-7; v_call: TRBV29-1; cdr3_aa: SVGTYEQY
j_call: TRBJ2-5; v_call: TRBV9; cdr3_aa: ASSVGGRAQETQY
j_call: TRBJ1-5; v_call: TRBV4-2; cdr3_aa: ASSHKAGGSEGVSQPQH